The 5 T cell receptor beta chains reported below all come from one sample, sequenced in a study of T cell changes during pregnancy in multiple sclerosis. Generated by immunoSEQ multiplex PCR, the TCRdb table keeps only in-frame clones and is missing some. The sample consists of 50,000 to 65,000 clones, around 96% of them appearing once. The source material was CD8+ T cells from peripheral blood mononuclear cells, sampled after pregnancy. The receptor set was obtained from a female donor with multiple sclerosis, enrolled in a pregnancy study.

The CDR3 sequence is CASSIGQLTYEQYF. The CDR3 nucleotides are TGCGCCAGCAGCATTGGACAGTTAACCTACGAGCAGTACTTC. This sequence joins TRBV5-1 and TRBJ2-7; tentative D call: TRBD1 (6 bases). The ends were cut back, 4 bases at V and 2 bases at J, with 13 bases in the middle. This CDR3 has 14 residues. Per the germline V gene, CDR1 is SGHRS and CDR2 is YFSETQ.

A single count supports this clone. The chain links TRBV7-6 to TRBJ1-1, with D tentatively TRBD1 (6 bases). Looked up from germline, CDR1 is SGHVS and CDR2 is FNYEAQ. CDR3 length equals 14 residues. The V end was cut by 2 bases, the J end by 1 base, with 8 bases between. As DNA, the CDR3 is TGTGCCAGCAGCTTATCAGGGGAGAACACTGAAGCTTTCTTT. Its protein product is CASSLSGENTEAFF.

The rearrangement uses TRBV6-5 and TRBJ1-5; 7 bases agree with TRBD1. Losses at the gene ends were 2 bases for V and 6 bases for J; bases not matched to a gene: 4. Germline V gene sequence: CDR1 MNHEY, CDR2 SVGAGI. The CDR3 contains 14 residues. CDR3 sequence: CASSYKTGFQPQHF. CDR3 coding DNA: TGTGCCAGCAGTTACAAGACAGGGTTTCAGCCCCAGCATTTT.

A single count supports this clone. The V call is TRBV5-1, the J call TRBJ2-1, with TRBD2 matching over 14 bases. The CDR3 is made up of 15 amino acids. Germline loops: CDR1 SGHRS, CDR2 YFSETQ. Trimming cost V 0 bases and J 8 bases; bases outside gene matches: 1. DNA of the CDR3: TGCGCCAGCAGCTTGGGGGGACTAGCGGGAGATGAGCAGTTCTTC. Protein product: CASSLGGLAGDEQFF.

This chain joins TRBV6-5 and TRBJ2-5; a possible D gene is TRBD1 (6 bases). This CDR3 has 14 amino acids. V lost 6 bases to trimming and J lost 3 bases, with 14 bases between them. Germline V gene sequence: CDR1 MNHEY, CDR2 SVGAGI. CDR3 sequence (DNA): TGTGCCAGCAGCTCCAGGGGAAGGGAAGAGACCCAGTACTTC. Protein product: CASSSRGREETQYF.